A selection of T cell receptor beta chains follows, all from one sample in a study of blood T cells in healthy people across ages. TCRdb reanalysed the 5' RACE reads using MiXCR and keeps one entry per CDR3 protein. The table includes around 1.5 million distinct CDR3 sequences, roughly 32% detected once. The material sequenced was blood. These TCRs come from a woman aged 25-40 years in good health. CDR3s include the opening cysteine and the closing phenylalanine or tryptophan. Each record gives: clone size, V gene, J gene, D gene, CDR3 protein, CDR3 DNA. A D gene is named only where the DNA matches it firmly. Not every row has a clone size; where given, it reads once, few, many or a size class.

-	TRBV20-1	TRBJ2-1	-	CSAQVGADYNEQFF	TGCAGTGCTCAGGTAGGAGCGGACTACAATGAGCAGTTCTTC
once	TRBV14	TRBJ1-2	-	CATGIGYGYTF	TGCGCTACAGGAATTGGCTATGGCTACACCTTC
many	TRBV4-1	TRBJ2-1	-	CASSRSPSGDIYNEQFF	TGCGCCAGCAGCCGAAGCCCGAGCGGTGACATTTACAATGAGCAGTTCTTC
-	TRBV11-2	TRBJ1-1	-	CASSLGLAPDTEAFF	TGTGCCAGCAGCCTCGGACTCGCACCCGACACTGAAGCTTTCTTT
few	TRBV27	TRBJ2-6	-	CASRPTSRDASSGANVLTF	TGTGCCAGCCGTCCCACGTCCCGAGACGCGAGCTCTGGGGCCAACGTCCTGACTTTC
few	TRBV4-1	TRBJ2-7	TRBD2	CASSQDLTSGTYEQYF	TGCGCCAGCAGCCAAGATCTGACTAGCGGAACCTACGAGCAGTACTTC
-	TRBV2	TRBJ1-6	-	CASSDLNSPLHF	TGTGCCAGCAGTGATTTGAATTCACCCCTCCACTTT
few	TRBV7-8	TRBJ2-7	-	CASSNGTHFYEQYF	TGTGCCAGCAGCAACGGGACCCACTTCTACGAGCAGTACTTC
-	TRBV27	TRBJ2-1	TRBD1	CASSLDRGSEQFF	TGTGCCAGCAGTTTAGACAGGGGGAGTGAGCAGTTCTTC
-	TRBV7-9	TRBJ1-2	TRBD1	CASSLAGTGANHGYTF	TGTGCCAGCAGCTTAGCGGGAACAGGGGCTAACCATGGCTACACCTTC
-	TRBV20-1	TRBJ2-1	-	CSARGQLLGNGQFF	TGCAGTGCCAGAGGGCAGTTACTGGGCAATGGGCAGTTCTTC
-	TRBV14	TRBJ2-5	TRBD1	CASSYYRGPRETQYF	TGTGCCAGCAGCTATTACAGGGGGCCCCGAGAGACCCAGTACTTC
-	TRBV12-3/TRBV12-4	TRBJ1-5	-	CASSRGSGVNQPQHF	TGTGCCAGCAGTAGGGGGTCGGGGGTCAATCAGCCCCAGCATTTT
few	TRBV5-1	TRBJ2-1	-	CTSSPDWGRPNGQFF	TGCACCAGCAGCCCCGACTGGGGCCGCCCCAATGGGCAGTTCTTC
few	TRBV6-5	TRBJ1-6	-	CASSTRRNSPLHF	TGTGCCAGCAGTACAAGACGGAATTCACCCCTCCACTTT
-	TRBV19	TRBJ2-1	TRBD1	CASSIFLGGTGRDEQFF	TGTGCCAGTAGTATCTTTCTCGGCGGGACAGGGAGGGATGAGCAGTTCTTC
-	TRBV10-2	TRBJ2-5	-	CASSESGAAQETQYF	TGCGCCAGCAGTGAGTCAGGGGCAGCCCAAGAGACCCAGTACTTC
-	TRBV9	TRBJ1-2	TRBD1	CAGSGPQGNYGYTF	TGTGCCGGCAGCGGTCCACAGGGGAACTATGGCTACACCTTC
-	TRBV13	TRBJ2-7	-	CASSPLGGAYEQYF	TGTGCCAGCAGCCCCCTAGGGGGGGCCTACGAGCAGTACTTC
-	TRBV20-1	TRBJ1-5	-	CSAFREFNQPQHF	TGCAGTGCTTTCCGGGAGTTCAATCAGCCCCAGCATTTT
-	TRBV12-3/TRBV12-4	TRBJ1-2	TRBD1	CASRQGQLYGYTF	TGTGCCAGCAGGCAGGGACAGCTCTATGGCTACACCTTC
-	TRBV28	TRBJ1-6	-	CASSTPTYSPLHF	TGTGCCAGCAGTACCCCAACATATTCACCCCTCCACTTT
-	TRBV5-1	TRBJ1-2	-	CASRREGNYGHTF	TGCGCCAGCAGGCGCGAGGGAAACTATGGCCACACCTTC
-	TRBV18	TRBJ2-3	TRBD2	CASSPNRLAAITDTQYF	TGTGCCAGCTCACCAAATCGACTAGCTGCCATCACAGATACGCAGTATTTT
-	TRBV5-5	TRBJ2-3	-	CASSSLTAKGTDTQYF	TGTGCCAGCAGCTCTTTGACGGCTAAAGGAACAGATACGCAGTATTTT
-	TRBV5-5	TRBJ2-5	-	CASSLALTAYQETQYF	TGTGCCAGCAGCTTGGCCCTGACGGCGTACCAAGAGACCCAGTACTTC
many	TRBV27	TRBJ2-3	-	CASSLHAGSLGEDTQYF	TGTGCCAGCAGTTTACACGCAGGGTCTTTAGGTGAAGATACGCAGTATTTT
many	TRBV12-3/TRBV12-4	TRBJ1-2	TRBD1	CASSSMPGTGYGYGYTF	TGTGCCAGCAGTTCCATGCCTGGGACAGGGTATGGGTATGGCTACACCTTC
many	TRBV29-1	TRBJ2-5	-	CSVEDLRGGQETQYF	TGCAGCGTTGAAGACCTAAGGGGGGGGCAAGAGACCCAGTACTTC
many	TRBV27	TRBJ2-6	-	CASGAGANVLTF	TGTGCCAGCGGAGCTGGGGCCAACGTCCTGACTTTC
-	TRBV7-2	TRBJ2-7	TRBD1	CASSQGQGWEQYF	TGTGCCAGCAGTCAAGGACAGGGATGGGAGCAGTACTTC
-	TRBV9	TRBJ2-4	-	CASSVGSGPNEQYF	TGTGCCAGCAGCGTAGGATCCGGGCCCAATGAGCAGTACTTC
few	TRBV20-1	TRBJ2-1	-	CSARMGGISYNEQFF	TGCAGTGCTAGGATGGGGGGAATTTCCTACAATGAGCAGTTCTTC
-	TRBV4-1	TRBJ2-3	TRBD1	CASSQPADRGDTDTQYF	TGCGCCAGCAGCCAACCAGCTGACAGGGGGGACACAGATACGCAGTATTTT
many	TRBV5-1	TRBJ1-6	-	CASSLDRLSYNSPLHF	TGCGCCAGCAGCTTGGACAGACTCTCCTATAATTCACCCCTCCACTTT
few	TRBV6-2/TRBV6-3	TRBJ2-1	TRBD2	CASSYRTSGGAGSYNEQFF	TGTGCCAGCAGTTACCGCACTAGCGGGGGGGCGGGGAGCTACAATGAGCAGTTCTTC
few	TRBV12-3/TRBV12-4	TRBJ2-7	TRBD1	CASSGLGQGREQYF	TGTGCCAGCAGTGGCCTGGGACAGGGACGCGAGCAGTACTTC
-	TRBV6-1	TRBJ2-5	-	CASSENGGSGTQYF	TGTGCCAGCAGTGAGAATGGCGGTTCGGGCACCCAGTACTTC
-	TRBV20-1	TRBJ2-1	-	CTPTPDNEQFF	TGCACCCCTACTCCAGACAATGAGCAGTTCTTC
-	TRBV7-3	TRBJ2-3	-	CASSLWDRSTDTQYF	TGTGCCAGCAGCTTATGGGACCGCAGCACAGATACGCAGTATTTT
-	TRBV2	TRBJ2-3	-	CASSDRALEGTDTQYF	TGTGCCAGCAGTGACAGGGCACTGGAGGGCACAGATACGCAGTATTTT
-	TRBV5-8	TRBJ2-7	TRBD1	CASSQDGTGVPYEQYF	TGTGCCAGCAGCCAGGACGGGACAGGGGTTCCCTACGAGCAGTACTTC
-	TRBV5-1	TRBJ1-1	-	CASSSAGGTNTEAFF	TGCGCCAGCAGCTCCGCCGGGGGCACGAACACTGAAGCTTTCTTT
-	TRBV27	TRBJ2-4	-	CASTGANQNIQYF	TGTGCCAGCACTGGTGCCAACCAAAACATTCAGTACTTC
few	TRBV5-5	TRBJ1-1	-	CASSLDPGTLHGAFF	TGTGCCAGCAGCTTGGATCCCGGGACCCTCCACGGAGCTTTCTTT
once	TRBV28	TRBJ2-5	-	CASSSLWSKETQYF	TGTGCCAGCAGCTCTTTATGGTCCAAGGAGACCCAGTACTTC
-	TRBV10-3	TRBJ1-5	-	CAIRELAGQPQHF	TGTGCCATCAGGGAGCTGGCGGGTCAGCCCCAGCATTTT
few	TRBV7-3	TRBJ1-6	-	CASSLKRNRLSYNSPLHF	TGTGCCAGCAGCTTAAAGAGGAACAGGCTCTCCTATAATTCACCCCTCCACTTT
-	TRBV5-1	TRBJ1-1	-	CASSLDSYMNTEAFF	TGTGCCAGCAGCCTGGACTCTTACATGAACACTGAAGCTTTCTTT
few	TRBV9	TRBJ1-1	TRBD1	CASSSHNRGYEAFF	TGTGCCAGCAGCTCTCATAACAGGGGCTATGAAGCTTTCTTT
-	TRBV6-4	TRBJ2-3	-	CASSAIPGRFDTQYF	TGTGCCAGCAGTGCTATCCCCGGACGGTTTGATACGCAGTATTTT